This TCR beta chain was sequenced during a study of blood T cell repertoires in COVID-19. Study overall: The United States, Italy and Spain supplied acute and convalescent COVID-19 samples. The analysed material was cDNA or gDNA that came from T cells, B-cell-depleted T cells, or PBMCs.

Methods used by the authors: Estimation of nucleated cell counts relied on the amplification of reference gene primers. Data came from immunoSEQ multiplex PCR; TCRdb stores just in-frame clones and leaves some out. Clone size and the V and J calls come from that table; the DNA yielded D and trimming. Of under 250,000 clones in the sample, approximately 88% were seen once. CDR3 size: 15 residues. V lost 5 bases to trimming and J lost 3 bases, with 14 bases between them. CDR1 is SNHLY and CDR2 is FYNNEI in the germline V gene. Sample: peripheral blood. This chain uses TRBV2 with TRBJ2-1; D perhaps matches TRBD2 (5 bases). This TCR came from a man in his 60s who had recovered from COVID-19. CDR3: CASSRASGFYNEQFF. The CDR3 DNA reads TGTGCCAGCAGTCGGGCCAGCGGATTCTACAATGAGCAGTTCTTC.